The 10 T cell receptor beta chains below come from one sample, sequenced in a study of cytomegalovirus exposure and HLA in healthy donors (dated by TCRdb to between 2016 and 2019). The library was made by the immunoSEQ multiplex PCR assay. The table comes from immuneACCESS by way of TCRdb, which keeps in-frame sequences with V and J called. Part of the clones is missing from these tables; in studies checked, under half for an unresolved V gene and the rest for unknown reasons. The sample yields some 100,000 clones; 88% were counted once. More than 2% of the sample goes to the ten largest clones. The specimen sequenced was PBMCs. Receptor source: a woman aged 18-29 years in good health and CMV-seronegative.

Concerning this clone itself: Other DNA sequences in this specimen translate into the identical CDR3. The J gene is TRBJ2-5, the V gene TRBV2, with 12 bases matching TRBD2. The CDR3 is 16 residues long. V was clipped by 0 bases and J by 5 bases; unmatched bases: 4. Germline CDR1 SNHLY, CDR2 FYNNEI. The CDR3 region has the DNA TGTGCCAGCAGTGAAGCGCGACTAGCGGGGGAGGAGACCCAGTACTTC. Protein sequence: CASSEARLAGEETQYF.

V usage is TRBV9 and J usage is TRBJ1-2, with 9 bases that match TRBD1. The V and J ends lost 0 bases and 4 bases, in that order; junction bases with no gene match: 1. Germline CDR1 and CDR2: SGDLS and YYNGEE. The CDR3 has 14 amino acids. The chain's CDR3 is CASSVGTGAYGYTF. DNA for the CDR3: TGTGCCAGCAGCGTAGGGACAGGGGCCTATGGCTACACCTTC.

This rearrangement joins TRBV19 to TRBJ2-7, with 9 bases matching TRBD1. The CDR3 contains 14 residues. V lost 8 bases and J lost 1; bases outside the gene matches: 6. Germline CDR1 LNHDA, CDR2 SQIVND (reference sequence). CDR3 region: CASRKDRGSYEQYF. The CDR3 DNA is TGTGCCAGTCGTAAGGACAGGGGATCCTACGAGCAGTACTTC.

The count of this clone is one. The V and J genes are TRBV28 and TRBJ2-5; 7 bases map to TRBD1. The ends lost 8 bases at V and 4 bases at J; junction bases unmatched: 7. CDR1 MDHEN and CDR2 SYDVKM come from the germline V gene. The CDR3 loop spans 13 amino acids. CDR3 sequence (DNA): TGTGCCAGCTATGACAGGGAAGGAGAGACCCAGTACTTC. Residues: CASYDREGETQYF.

The sample holds one count of this clone. The genes are TRBV7-2 and TRBJ1-2, with TRBD1 matching 11 bases. The junction had 5 bases not matched to a gene; V was cut back by 1 base and J by 13 bases. The germline V gene has CDR1 SGHTA and CDR2 FQGNSA. The CDR3 runs to 13 residues. The CDR3 loop is CASSLGGDRGSTF. The CDR3 bases are TGTGCCAGCAGCTTAGGTGGGGACAGGGGGTCCACCTTC. Combining the CDR3 with reference TRBV7-2 and TRBJ1-2 gives the whole variable domain GAGVSQSPSNKVTEKGKDVELRCDPISGHTALYWYRQSLGQGLEFLIYFQGNSAPDKSGLPSDRFSAERTGGSVSTLTIQRTQQEDSAVYLCASSLGGDRGSTFGSGTRLTVV.

The gene calls are TRBV28 and TRBJ2-5, with a weak D call TRBD1 (6 bases). Germline CDR1 is MDHEN and CDR2 is SYDVKM. The CDR3 runs to 19 residues. V gave up 6 bases and J gave up 3 bases, with 29 bases separating them. The chain's CDR3 is CASSSLPRTAGDLKETQYF. In DNA, the CDR3 is TGTGCCAGCAGCTCACTCCCCCGGACCGCAGGGGACCTAAAAGAGACCCAGTACTTC.

The chain joins TRBV6-1 to TRBJ1-2; D gene ambiguous. CDR1 is MNHNS, CDR2 SASEGT, per germline. V lost 2 bases, J lost 4 bases, and 8 bases lay in between. CDR3 length: 13 residues. The CDR3 DNA follows: TGTGCCAGCAGTGAAACTGCGGCCTATGGCTACACCTTC. Amino acids: CASSETAAYGYTF.

The chain has TRBV28 and TRBJ2-1, with D maybe TRBD1 (6 bases). This CDR3 contains 14 residues. Trimming stripped 7 bases from V and 4 bases from J, with 14 bases between. Germline CDR1 MDHEN, CDR2 SYDVKM. CDR3 loop: CASNRVRGYNEQFF. Written as DNA, the CDR3 is TGTGCCAGCAACAGGGTTAGGGGGTACAATGAGCAGTTCTTC. Full variable domain (outside the CDR3, taken from reference TRBV28 and TRBJ2-1): DVKVTQSSRYLVKRTGEKVFLECVQDMDHENMFWYRQDPGLGLRLIYFSYDVKMKEKGDIPEGYSVSREKKERFSLILESASTNQTSMYLCASNRVRGYNEQFFGPGTRLTVL.

V is TRBV29-1 and J is TRBJ1-1; no firm D call. The germline V gene has CDR1 SQVTM and CDR2 ANQGSEA. The CDR3 is 13 residues long. Trimming pared 7 bases from V and 0 bases from J, leaving 12 bases between. The CDR3 protein is CSAAPGVNTEAFF. As DNA, the CDR3 is TGCAGCGCCGCTCCAGGTGTGAACACTGAAGCTTTCTTT.

The chain uses TRBV5-1 and TRBJ2-1; 10 nucleotides agree with TRBD2. The CDR3 has 15 amino acids. J was trimmed by 1 base and V by 4 bases; bases with no gene match: 2. Germline V gene data show CDR1 as SGHRS and CDR2 as YFSETQ. CDR3 sequence (DNA): TGCGCCAGCAGCCCGGGACTAGCGTCCTACAATGAGCAGTTCTTC. Translated: CASSPGLASYNEQFF. Filled out from reference TRBV5-1 and TRBJ2-1, the complete variable domain reads KAGVTQTPRYLIKTRGQQVTLSCSPISGHRSVSWYQQTPGQGLQFLFEYFSETQRNKGNFPGRFSGRQFSNSRSEMNVSTLELGDSALYLCASSPGLASYNEQFFGPGTRLTVL.